This TCR beta chain was sequenced during a study of blood T cells in healthy people across ages. Study-level background: Researchers report that template switching captured about one barcoded beta molecule per two T cells.

With a J-beta primer mix and a sample-barcoded 5' primer, a second PCR ran about 6 to 11 cycles. TCRdb called the 5' RACE reads again in MiXCR, with one record for every CDR3 protein. The sample holds approximately 350,000 distinct CDR3 sequences, over 45% seen once. Germline trimming cut 0 bases from V and 7 bases from J; bases unmatched to any gene: 9. This CDR3 contains 16 residues. In germline, CDR1 is DFQATT, CDR2 SNEGSKA (reference sequence). The TCR originated in a man in his sixties in good health. The V call is TRBV20-1, the J call TRBJ2-1, with 10 bases matching TRBD2. Material: blood. The CDR3, as DNA: TGCAGTGCTAGAGATCCAACTAGCGGGACTTGGAATGAGCAGTTCTTC. Its protein product is CSARDPTSGTWNEQFF.